This T cell receptor beta chain was observed in a study of blood T cell repertoires in COVID-19. Overall study: Spain, Italy and the United States supplied samples that represented acute and convalescent COVID-19.

The table lists this clone with a few counts. Original methodology: Reference gene primer amplification gave nucleated cell count estimates. Sequencing was performed with immunoSEQ multiplex PCR; in TCRdb, only in-frame clones are kept and a portion is missing. The DNA gave D and trimming, while V, J and clone size come from that table. The repertoire has about 160,000 clones, about four fifths of them found once; the top ten carry 7% to 10%. Germline V gene lookup returns CDR1 SEHNR and CDR2 FQNEAQ (reference sequence). The V and J ends lost 2 bases and 6 bases respectively, with 10 bases between them. The CDR3 is 14 amino acids. Seattle patient enrollment occurred during active infection, with longitudinal follow-up thereafter.

The sequence was collected from a woman aged 55-70 years with COVID-19, enrolled during active disease. The specimen sequenced was peripheral blood. V is TRBV7-9 and J is TRBJ2-2; tentatively, D is TRBD1 (6 bases). CDR3 in amino acids: CASSLTGRAGELFF. As DNA, the CDR3 is TGTGCCAGCAGCTTAACAGGGCGGGCCGGGGAGCTGTTTTTT.